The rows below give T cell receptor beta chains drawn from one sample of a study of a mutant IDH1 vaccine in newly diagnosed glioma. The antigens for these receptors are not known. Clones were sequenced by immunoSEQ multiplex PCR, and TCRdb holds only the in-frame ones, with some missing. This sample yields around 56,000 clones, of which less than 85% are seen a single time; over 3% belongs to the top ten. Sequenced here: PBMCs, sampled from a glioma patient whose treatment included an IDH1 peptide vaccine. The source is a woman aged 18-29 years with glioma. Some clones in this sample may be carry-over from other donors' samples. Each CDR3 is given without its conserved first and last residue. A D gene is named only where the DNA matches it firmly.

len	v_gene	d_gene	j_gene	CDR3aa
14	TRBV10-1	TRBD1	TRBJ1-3	ASSGSGTESVNTIY
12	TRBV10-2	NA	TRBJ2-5	ASSGLQPRETQY
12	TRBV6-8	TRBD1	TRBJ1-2	ASETRGQGSGYT
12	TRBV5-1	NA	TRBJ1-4	ASSGGDLREKLF
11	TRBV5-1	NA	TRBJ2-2	ASSSVATGELF
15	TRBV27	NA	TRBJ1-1	ASSSLQTRKANTEAF
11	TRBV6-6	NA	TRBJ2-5	ASSYGGQETQY
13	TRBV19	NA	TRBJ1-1	ASSRATFMNTEAF
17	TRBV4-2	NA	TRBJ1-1	ASSRFPTQRGMGTNEAF
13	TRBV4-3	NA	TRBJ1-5	ASSQDTGANQPQH
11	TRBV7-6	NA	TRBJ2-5	ASSRYGQETQY
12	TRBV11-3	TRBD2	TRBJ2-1	ASSPPSGIYEQF
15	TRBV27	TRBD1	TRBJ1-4	ASSFRLGGGQGEKLF
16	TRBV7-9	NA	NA	ASSPGRLSGPRVYEQY
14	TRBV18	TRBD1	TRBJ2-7	ASSRSIRGILYEQY
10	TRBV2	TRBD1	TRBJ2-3	ARGQGGDTQY
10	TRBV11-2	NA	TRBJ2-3	ASSPRPDTQY
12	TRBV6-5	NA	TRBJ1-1	ASSYSRSNTEAF
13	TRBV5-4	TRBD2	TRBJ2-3	ASSLSSGSTDTQY
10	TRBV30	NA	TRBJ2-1	AWSLSENQQF
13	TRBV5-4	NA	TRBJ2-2	ASSLRGINTGELF
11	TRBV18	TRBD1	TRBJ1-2	ASGRQGGYGYT
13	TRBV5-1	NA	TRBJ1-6	ASSLLSSYNSPLH
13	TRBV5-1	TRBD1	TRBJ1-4	ASSLVQGDNEKLF
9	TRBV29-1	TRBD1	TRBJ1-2	SVQGADGYT
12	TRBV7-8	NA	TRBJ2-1	ASSLDSSYNEQF
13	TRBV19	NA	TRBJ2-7	ASSSVSTVDYEQY
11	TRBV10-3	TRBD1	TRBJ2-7	AISETGGYEQY
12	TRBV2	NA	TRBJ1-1	ARGESGKGAEAF
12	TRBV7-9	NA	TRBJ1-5	ASSLDGFNQPQH
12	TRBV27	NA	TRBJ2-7	ASRHDGETYEQY
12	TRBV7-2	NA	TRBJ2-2	ASSLGRGTGELF